This passage covers 23 T cell receptor beta chains from one sample sequenced in a study of human T cells and chemical hapten exposure. TCRdb analysed the RACE reads with MiXCR anew, one entry per CDR3 protein. The sample lists roughly 50,000 distinct CDR3 sequences; 9.9% were seen once. Documented time point: patch test 3, about 24 weeks after DPC sensitization. The treatment denotes: therapeutic diphenylcyclopropenone sensitization with weekly scalp DPC. The sequencing used whole blood, collected in connection with sensitization to the hapten diphenylcyclopropenone (DPC). Source of these receptors: a woman aged 40 to 50 with alopecia areata. Some clones in this sample may be carry-over from other donors' samples.

This clonotype turned up a few times. V and J are TRBV9 and TRBJ1-1; 8 bases align to TRBD1. The CDR3 is 15 amino acids. V dropped 3 bases and J dropped 5; count of bases not matched to a gene: 9. Germline values: CDR1 SGDLS, CDR2 YYNGEE. The CDR3 loop is CASSAPTTGGTEAFF. CDR3 nucleotide sequence: TGTGCCAGCAGCGCTCCTACCACAGGGGGAACTGAAGCTTTCTTT.

The chain links TRBV12-3 or TRBV12-4 to TRBJ2-5; maybe TRBD2 (6 bases). The CDR3 runs to 13 residues. The V and J ends lost 4 bases and 4 bases respectively, with 10 bases between them. The CDR3 DNA is TGTGCCAGCAGTTGGAGGGGAGGAGAGACCCAGTACTTC. Protein sequence: CASSWRGGETQYF.

The rearrangement joins TRBV5-6 to TRBJ2-2; D perhaps matches TRBD2 (5 bases). CDR1 SGHDT and CDR2 YYEEEE come from the germline V gene. V was clipped by 7 bases and J by 8 bases, with 15 bases between them. The CDR3 runs to 13 residues. CDR3 sequence (DNA): TGTGCCAGCTCGAGGGTCATCAAAGGGGAGCTGTTTTTT. Its translation: CASSRVIKGELFF.

The J gene is TRBJ2-2, the V gene TRBV9; D ambiguous. Trimming removed 0 bases at V and 4 bases at J, with 4 bases between. The V gene's germline CDR1 is SGDLS and CDR2 YYNGEE. CDR3 size: 13 residues. Here the CDR3 DNA reads TGTGCCAGCAGCGTAGTTAGCACCGGGGAGCTGTTTTTT. Translating gives CASSVVSTGELFF.

The V and J genes are TRBV19 and TRBJ2-1; D is perhaps TRBD1 (5 bases). Per germline, CDR1 LNHDA and CDR2 SQIVND (reference sequence). This CDR3 region has 13 residues. Trimming removed 1 base from V and 10 bases from J, with 11 bases in between. The CDR3 reads CASSIVQAGEQFF. Written as DNA, the CDR3 is TGTGCCAGTAGTATAGTACAGGCCGGGGAGCAGTTCTTC.

This clonotype was detected only a few times. The chain employs TRBV13 and TRBJ2-5, with 11 bases identical to TRBD1. This CDR3 has 13 residues. V dropped 10 bases and J dropped 5; count of bases not matched to a gene: 6. Germline CDR1 PRHDT, CDR2 FYEKMQ (reference sequence). The CDR3 DNA follows: TGTGCCACTCGGACAGGGGGCGAGGAGACCCAGTACTTC. It specifies CATRTGGEETQYF.

This clonotype was seen a few times. The rearrangement uses TRBV7-9 and TRBJ2-5, with D uncertain. CDR3 length: 11 amino acids. Trimming stripped 5 bases from V and 6 bases from J, with 7 bases between. CDR1 SEHNR and CDR2 FQNEAQ come from the germline V gene (reference sequence). CDR3 amino acids: CASSQVQTQYF. In DNA, the CDR3 is TGTGCCAGCAGCCAAGTCCAGACCCAGTACTTC.

This clonotype was found many times. The chain uses TRBV20-1 and TRBJ2-1; TRBD2 matches 7 bases. Germline V CDR1 and CDR2: DFQATT, SNEGSKA (reference sequence). With V trimmed by 2 bases and J by 0 bases, 7 bases remained unmatched. The CDR3 covers 16 residues. This chain's CDR3 is CSARPFGGSSYNEQFF. CDR3 nucleotide sequence: TGCAGTGCTAGACCGTTCGGGGGGAGCTCCTACAATGAGCAGTTCTTC.

Ten or more counts support this clonotype. V and J are TRBV11-2 and TRBJ2-7; weak D call: TRBD2 (6 bases). The V and J ends lost 3 bases and 3 bases respectively, with 6 bases between them. This CDR3 has 12 residues. Germline V gene lookup returns CDR1 SGHAT and CDR2 FQNNGV. Here the CDR3 DNA reads TGTGCCAGCAGCTTCGGGGGCTACGAGCAGTACTTC. Translated, it gives CASSFGGYEQYF.

This clonotype was observed many times. The chain recombines TRBV18 with TRBJ2-5; 7 bases match TRBD1. CDR3 length: 12 residues. Unmatched junction bases numbered 3, after V lost 6 bases and J lost 5 bases. Germline V gene lookup returns CDR1 KGHSH and CDR2 LQKENI. The CDR3 region is CASSQQGETQYF. The CDR3 DNA is TGTGCCAGCTCTCAACAGGGGGAGACCCAGTACTTC.

This rearrangement joins TRBV5-1 to TRBJ2-1, with 11 bases fitting TRBD2. This CDR3 comprises 14 residues. Trimming took 1 base from V and 9 from J; bases not matched to a gene: 3. The germline gives CDR1 SGHRS, CDR2 YFSETQ. In DNA, the CDR3 is TGCGCCAGCAGCTTGTTTACTAGCGGGGGTGAGCAGTTCTTC. Its translation: CASSLFTSGGEQFF.

V gene TRBV6-2 or TRBV6-3 combines with J gene TRBJ2-4, with 9 positions matching TRBD1. The germline gives CDR1 MNHEY, CDR2 SVGEGT. This CDR3 is built from 17 residues. With V trimmed by 8 bases and J by 9 bases, 20 bases remained unmatched. CDR3 loop: CASAQPGQGPAQGIQYF. The CDR3, as DNA: TGTGCCAGCGCCCAACCGGGACAGGGCCCCGCGCAGGGCATTCAGTACTTC.

The chain combines TRBV20-1 with TRBJ2-7; D might be TRBD1 (5 bases). Trimming shortened V by 4 bases and J by 1 base, and 17 bases separated the two germline ends. Germline values: CDR1 DFQATT, CDR2 SNEGSKA (reference sequence). This CDR3 comprises 15 residues. Here the CDR3 DNA reads TGCAGTGCTACCAGGCCAGAGGCAGGGTCCTACGAGCAGTACTTC. This translates into CSATRPEAGSYEQYF.

This clonotype was picked up a small number of times. The CDR3 loop reads CASGTVQETQYF. In DNA, the CDR3 is TGTGCCAGCGGGACTGTTCAAGAGACCCAGTACTTC. V is TRBV7-2 and J is TRBJ2-5, with a weak D call TRBD2 (6 bases). The CDR3 runs 12 residues. Trimming took 8 bases from V and 2 from J, leaving 9 bases between them. Per the germline V gene, CDR1 is SGHTA and CDR2 is FQGNSA.

In its sample, this clonotype was seen many times. This rearrangement joins TRBV5-1 to TRBJ2-3; 9 nucleotides line up with TRBD2. The CDR3 length is 15 residues. The J segment lost 2 bases and the V segment lost 7 bases, leaving 8 bases of the junction unmatched. The germline V gene encodes CDR1 SGHRS and CDR2 YFSETQ. Here the CDR3 reads CASCAGTSTTDTQYF. CDR3 DNA sequence: TGCGCCAGCTGCGCCGGGACTAGCACCACAGATACGCAGTATTTT.

A few counts support this clonotype. Written as DNA, the CDR3 is TGTGCCAGCAGCCGTCGGGGGGGCACTGAAGCTTTCTTT. It codes for CASSRRGGTEAFF. V gene TRBV5-4 combines with J gene TRBJ1-1; weak D call: TRBD1 (5 bases). Germline V gene sequence: CDR1 SGHNT, CDR2 YYREEE (reference sequence). Trimming shortened V by 4 bases and J by 4 bases, and 11 bases separated the two germline ends. The CDR3 contains 13 residues.

This chain connects TRBV12-3 or TRBV12-4 to TRBJ2-3; D is undetermined. V was clipped by 6 bases and J by 4 bases, with 8 bases between them. The CDR3 length is 12 residues. The DNA for the CDR3 is TGTGCCAGCAGCATCATACCAGATACGCAGTATTTT. Translation gives CASSIIPDTQYF.

V is TRBV6-6 and J is TRBJ1-6; no clear D gene. CDR3 length: 15 residues. Germline CDR1 is MNHNY and CDR2 is SVGAGI (reference sequence). V shed 8 bases and J shed 0 bases, with 11 bases lying between them. The CDR3 region has the DNA TGTGCCAGCCAAACAGTGAGCTCCTATAATTCACCCCTCCACTTT. Protein product: CASQTVSSYNSPLHF.

This clonotype appeared a few times. The chain recombines TRBV12-3 or TRBV12-4 with TRBJ1-2; D unresolved. Trimming pared 4 bases from V and 6 bases from J, leaving 18 bases between. This CDR3 contains 15 residues. CDR3 coding DNA: TGTGCCAGCAGTTACGACGGAGCTCTTAAGAATGGCTACACCTTC. This sequence encodes CASSYDGALKNGYTF.

In this sample, this clonotype turned up many times. The chain uses TRBV14 and TRBJ2-3; TRBD1 agrees at 9 bases. After removal of 1 base from V and 5 bases from J, the junction contained 7 bases not matched to a gene. CDR3 length: 16 residues. The germline V gene encodes CDR1 SGHDN and CDR2 FVKESK. CDR3 region: CASSQAGTGTQDTQYF. Written as DNA, the CDR3 is TGTGCCAGCAGCCAAGCCGGGACAGGGACGCAAGATACGCAGTATTTT.

The rearrangement joins TRBV18 to TRBJ1-1, with D unresolved. The length of the CDR3 is 16 residues. Trimming took 0 bases from V and 4 from J, leaving 15 bases between them. Germline CDR1 and CDR2: KGHSH and LQKENI. This CDR3 is CASSPPRRASGTEAFF. The DNA for the CDR3 is TGTGCCAGCTCACCACCGCGACGGGCAAGTGGCACTGAAGCTTTCTTT.

This clonotype has a count of ten or more. This sequence joins TRBV20-1 and TRBJ2-7; 12 nucleotides align to TRBD2. Germline loops: CDR1 DFQATT, CDR2 SNEGSKA (reference sequence). The CDR3 is 16 amino acids. V trimming: 1 base; J trimming: 5 bases; junction bases outside the gene matches: 9. Here the CDR3 DNA reads TGCAGTGCTAGAGGGACTAGCGGGGATAGAAAAAACGAGCAGTACTTC. Its translation: CSARGTSGDRKNEQYF.

This clonotype has only a few counts. The chain carries TRBV19 and TRBJ2-2; perhaps TRBD2 as D (5 bases). Trimming pared 6 bases from V and 7 bases from J, leaving 15 bases between. Germline assignment: CDR1 LNHDA and CDR2 SQIVND (reference sequence). This CDR3 region has 14 residues. This CDR3 is CASRVGLPIGELFF. Here the CDR3 DNA reads TGTGCCAGTAGAGTTGGACTTCCTATCGGGGAGCTGTTTTTT.